The 28 T cell receptor beta chains in this list originate from one sample, sequenced in a study of T cell changes during pregnancy in multiple sclerosis. Here immunoSEQ multiplex PCR was the method, and the copy in TCRdb shows in-frame clones only, minus some. This sample carries about 75,000 clones, more than 70% of them seen once, and the ten largest clones take more than 0.8%. Sample: peripheral blood, taken in the first trimester of pregnancy. These receptors were collected from a female donor in good health, enrolled as a control in a pregnancy study.

J is TRBJ1-2 and V is TRBV9, with unresolved D. V lost 0 bases and J 8 bases, leaving 8 bases between the germline ends. Germline V CDR1 and CDR2: SGDLS, YYNGEE. This CDR3 contains 12 residues. CDR3 sequence reads: CASSVVAGGYTF. The CDR3 region has the DNA TGTGCCAGCAGCGTAGTAGCGGGGGGCTACACCTTC. Looking up the rest from reference TRBV9 and TRBJ1-2 gives the full variable domain: DSGVTQTPKHLITATGQRVTLRCSPRSGDLSVYWYQQSLDQGLQFLIQYYNGEERAKGNILERFSAQQFPDLHSELNLSSLELGDSALYFCASSVVAGGYTFGSGTRLTVV.

This chain connects TRBV15 to TRBJ2-7; D unresolved. Germline V gives CDR1 LNHNV, CDR2 YYDKDF (reference sequence). Trimming cost V 0 bases and J 7 bases, with 16 bases left between them. The CDR3 spans 15 residues. The CDR3 bases are TGTGCCACCAGCAGAGATCGAGGTTCTTTAGGAGAGCAGTACTTC. Encoded protein: CATSRDRGSLGEQYF.

This clone was picked up one time. The chain uses TRBV4-2 and TRBJ2-5, with D possibly matching TRBD2 (5 bases). The CDR3 runs 15 residues. Per germline, CDR1 LGHNA and CDR2 YNFKEQ. Trimming left V 0 bases short and J 7 bases short, with 15 bases between. This CDR3 is CASSQDGLAVGTQYF. The CDR3 nucleotides read TGTGCCAGCAGCCAAGATGGGCTAGCTGTCGGGACCCAGTACTTC.

This rearrangement joins TRBV11-2 to TRBJ2-7; D is ambiguous. The CDR3 runs to 11 residues. V lost 5 bases and J lost 3, with 5 bases in between. Germline V gives CDR1 SGHAT, CDR2 FQNNGV. The CDR3 region is CASSPLYEQYF. CDR3 nucleotides: TGTGCCAGCAGCCCACTCTACGAGCAGTACTTC.

The CDR3 reads CASSLVSGYQNIQYF. In nucleotides, the CDR3 is TGTGCCAGCAGCTTAGTATCCGGGTACCAAAACATTCAGTACTTC. The chain employs TRBV7-2 and TRBJ2-4; D not resolved. The length of the CDR3 is 15 residues. Germline lookup yields CDR1 SGHTA and CDR2 FQGNSA. The ends were cut back, 1 base at V and 5 bases at J, with 12 bases in the middle.

This clone was seen just once. The chain is built from TRBV18 and TRBJ1-1; TRBD1 agrees at 7 bases. V was clipped by 3 bases and J by 3 bases; unmatched bases: 13. Germline V gene sequence: CDR1 KGHSH, CDR2 LQKENI. This CDR3 is 17 amino acids long. The CDR3 DNA reads TGTGCCAGCTCACCGCAGGGGGGAGGCGGCGTCGACACTGAAGCTTTCTTT. Amino acids: CASSPQGGGGVDTEAFF.

The genes are TRBV14 and TRBJ2-3; D ambiguous. Looked up from germline, CDR1 is SGHDN and CDR2 is FVKESK. The CDR3 covers 13 residues. Between the trimmed V and J ends, which lost 4 bases and 1 base, there was a span of 6 bases. The CDR3 is CASSRRGTDTQYF. The CDR3 region has the DNA TGTGCCAGCAGCCGACGGGGCACAGATACGCAGTATTTT.

The chain is built from TRBV2 and TRBJ1-2; no definite D call. The CDR3 runs 18 residues. With 0 bases removed from V and 7 bases from J, the gap between germline ends came to 24 bases. Germline assignment: CDR1 SNHLY and CDR2 FYNNEI. The CDR3 DNA sequence: TGTGCCAGCAGTGAAGCGAAGAGGGCCCCCACCGCCACGGGTGGCTACACCTTC. This gives the protein CASSEAKRAPTATGGYTF.

The V and J genes are TRBV7-2 and TRBJ1-5, with 7 bases matching TRBD1. This CDR3 spans 16 amino acids. Germline V gives CDR1 SGHTA, CDR2 FQGNSA. With V trimmed by 3 bases and J by 2 bases, 7 bases remained unmatched. The CDR3 nucleotides are TGTGCCAGCAGCTTCGAGACAGGGAGGCGCAATCAGCCCCAGCATTTT. Translating gives CASSFETGRRNQPQHF.

V is TRBV20-1 and J is TRBJ2-1; no clear D gene. The CDR3 sequence is 11 residues long. V lost 6 bases and J 7 bases, leaving 10 bases between the germline ends. The germline gives CDR1 DFQATT, CDR2 SNEGSKA (reference sequence). The chain's CDR3 is CSARPRNEQFF. The CDR3 region has the DNA TGCAGTGCCCGCCCTAGGAATGAGCAGTTCTTC.

This chain joins TRBV6-6 and TRBJ2-7, with 11 bases that match TRBD2. After removal of 4 bases from V and 3 bases from J, the junction contained 8 bases not matched to a gene. There are 16 residues in the CDR3. CDR1 MNHNY and CDR2 SVGAGI come from the germline V gene (reference sequence). Here the CDR3 DNA reads TGTGCCAGCAGTTCGCTAACTAGCGGGAGAATCTACGAGCAGTACTTC. The encoded protein is CASSSLTSGRIYEQYF.

The chain employs TRBV5-1 and TRBJ1-2; 7 positions match TRBD1. Germline V gene data show CDR1 as SGHRS and CDR2 as YFSETQ. The CDR3 length is 14 residues. The J segment lost 6 bases and the V segment lost 6 bases, leaving 11 bases of the junction unmatched. CDR3 protein: CASNLATGVDGYTF. In nucleotides, the CDR3 is TGCGCCAGCAATCTTGCCACAGGGGTCGATGGCTACACCTTC.

The chain is built from TRBV9 and TRBJ2-7; TRBD1 agrees at 7 bases. J was trimmed by 3 bases and V by 0 bases; bases with no gene match: 3. Germline V lookup: CDR1 SGDLS, CDR2 YYNGEE. The CDR3 is 14 residues long. The CDR3 DNA is TGTGCCAGCAGCGTAGGAGGGGACAGCTACGAGCAGTACTTC. This sequence encodes CASSVGGDSYEQYF.

This CDR3 reads CASSLSGSVSPLHF. DNA for the CDR3: TGTGCCAGCAGCTTATCGGGTTCCGTCTCACCCCTCCACTTT. The chain couples TRBV7-2 to TRBJ1-6; D is unclear. CDR3 size: 14 residues. The V gene lost 2 bases and the J gene lost 10 bases, with 12 bases spanning the gap. CDR1 SGHTA and CDR2 FQGNSA come from the germline V gene.

This chain links TRBV21-1 with TRBJ2-7; the table's D call, TRBD2, was not checked against the DNA. TRBV21-1 is reported as a pseudogene. There are 13 residues in the CDR3. The CDR3 sequence is CASSRRSSYEQYF. In nucleotides, the CDR3 is TGTGCCAGCAGCAGGAGGAGCTCCTACGAGCAGTACTTC.

This clone was recorded only once. The chain couples TRBV4-2 to TRBJ1-2, with D uncertain. Trimming took 0 bases from V and 0 from J, leaving 11 bases between them. CDR3 length equals 16 residues. Per the germline V gene, CDR1 is LGHNA and CDR2 is YNFKEQ. CDR3 region: CASSQDPAASNYGYTF. The CDR3 coding sequence is TGTGCCAGCAGCCAAGATCCAGCGGCTTCTAACTATGGCTACACCTTC.

V and J are TRBV18 and TRBJ2-2, with 10 bases aligning to TRBD2. V shed 5 bases, J shed 4 bases, and the junction held 13 bases outside the gene matches. Germline V gene sequence: CDR1 KGHSH, CDR2 LQKENI. The CDR3 spans 18 residues. CDR3 sequence (DNA): TGTGCCAGCTCATCTAAGATCCCTAGCGGGGGATTCACCGGGGAGCTGTTTTTT. Amino acid sequence: CASSSKIPSGGFTGELFF.

The chain joins TRBV7-2 to TRBJ2-1; 13 bases agree with TRBD2. V gave up 4 bases and J gave up 2 bases; unmatched junction bases: 11. The CDR3 is 19 residues long. CDR1 and CDR2 from the germline V gene are SGHTA and FQGNSA. CDR3 loop: CASSSLGTTSGRAYNEQFF. In DNA, the CDR3 is TGTGCCAGCAGCTCCCTAGGAACAACTAGCGGGAGGGCCTACAATGAGCAGTTCTTC.

The V gene is TRBV7-2, the J gene TRBJ1-2; 7 nucleotides align to TRBD1. Germline V gives CDR1 SGHTA, CDR2 FQGNSA. V shed 3 bases and J 3 bases; nucleotides not matched to a gene: 7. This CDR3 has 15 residues. The CDR3 DNA reads as TGTGCCAGCAGCTTCGGGACAGCCCCCTACTATGGCTACACCTTC. This gives the protein CASSFGTAPYYGYTF. The full variable domain, rest sourced from reference TRBV7-2 and TRBJ1-2, is GAGVSQSPSNKVTEKGKDVELRCDPISGHTALYWYRQSLGQGLEFLIYFQGNSAPDKSGLPSDRFSAERTGGSVSTLTIQRTQQEDSAVYLCASSFGTAPYYGYTFGSGTRLTVV.

V is TRBV27 and J is TRBJ1-5, with D possibly matching TRBD1 (6 bases). Trimming cost V 4 bases and J 2 bases, with 12 bases left between them. The CDR3 loop spans 15 amino acids. Germline V gene sequence: CDR1 MNHEY, CDR2 SMNVEV (reference sequence). CDR3 nucleotide sequence: TGTGCCAGCAGTTCCTCAGGGGCACGCAATCAGCCCCAGCATTTT. Its translation is CASSSSGARNQPQHF.

V gene TRBV10-3 combines with J gene TRBJ2-5; 8 bases match TRBD1. The V gene's germline CDR1 is ENHRY and CDR2 SYGVKD. Trimming removed 4 bases from V and 4 bases from J; junction bases left unmatched: 5. This CDR3 has 14 amino acids. The CDR3 sequence is CAISVPDRGETQYF. CDR3 nucleotide sequence: TGTGCCATCAGTGTCCCCGACAGGGGAGAGACCCAGTACTTC.

This chain joins TRBV18 and TRBJ2-7; 7 bases map to TRBD1. Per the germline V gene, CDR1 is KGHSH and CDR2 is LQKENI. The CDR3 length is 16 residues. V shed 2 bases and J 2 bases; nucleotides not matched to a gene: 9. CDR3 DNA sequence: TGTGCCAGCTCACCATCCCGAACCGGGACAGCCTACGAGCAGTACTTC. Protein product: CASSPSRTGTAYEQYF.

V is TRBV6-6 and J is TRBJ2-1; 8 nucleotides agree with TRBD2. This CDR3 region has 15 residues. The V segment lost 3 bases and the J segment 3 bases; nucleotides outside the gene matches: 4. Germline V gives CDR1 MNHNY, CDR2 SVGAGI (reference sequence). In nucleotides, the CDR3 is TGTGCCAGCAGTTATGGGAGCGGGAGCTACAATGAGCAGTTCTTC. Translating it yields CASSYGSGSYNEQFF.

Concerning this clone: Other DNA sequences within the sample encode an identical CDR3. This chain connects TRBV10-3 to TRBJ2-5, with TRBD1 as a possible D gene (6 bases). Germline V gene data show CDR1 as ENHRY and CDR2 as SYGVKD. This CDR3 region has 12 residues. V was shortened by 9 bases and J by 2 bases, with 10 bases between the two germline ends. The CDR3 reads CAIGQSQETQYF. The CDR3 coding sequence is TGTGCCATAGGACAGTCTCAAGAGACCCAGTACTTC.

The chain couples TRBV28 to TRBJ2-2, with 11 positions matching TRBD2. There are 17 residues in the CDR3. Per the germline V gene, CDR1 is MDHEN and CDR2 is SYDVKM. V lost 10 bases, J lost 4 bases, and 14 bases stayed unmatched. The CDR3 spells CAIPQGLAGGSTGELFF. The CDR3 coding sequence is TGTGCCATCCCTCAGGGGCTAGCGGGAGGAAGCACCGGGGAGCTGTTTTTT. Complete variable domain (other parts from reference TRBV28 and TRBJ2-2): DVKVTQSSRYLVKRTGEKVFLECVQDMDHENMFWYRQDPGLGLRLIYFSYDVKMKEKGDIPEGYSVSREKKERFSLILESASTNQTSMYLCAIPQGLAGGSTGELFFGEGSRLTVL.

This chain uses TRBV19 with TRBJ2-5; TRBD2 matches at 11 bases. Germline assignment: CDR1 LNHDA and CDR2 SQIVND (reference sequence). J was trimmed by 0 bases and V by 5 bases; bases with no gene match: 5. The CDR3 consists of 16 residues. The CDR3 bases are TGTGCCAGTAGTTCTGTGACTAGCGGGGACCAAGAGACCCAGTACTTC. Its translation is CASSSVTSGDQETQYF.

The gene calls are TRBV6-1 and TRBJ2-1, with 7 bases identical to TRBD1. The germline V gene has CDR1 MNHNS and CDR2 SASEGT. CDR3 size: 14 residues. Trimming took 2 bases from V and 6 from J; bases not matched to a gene: 4. The CDR3 DNA reads TGTGCCAGCAGTGAACCGGGACAGAGCAATGAGCAGTTCTTC. Protein: CASSEPGQSNEQFF.

The V gene is TRBV6-1, the J gene TRBJ2-6, with TRBD1 matching 8 bases. From germline, CDR1 is MNHNS and CDR2 SASEGT. The CDR3 runs 17 residues. The V and J ends lost 4 bases and 4 bases, in that order; junction bases with no gene match: 9. The chain's CDR3 is CASSGAGGLSGANVLTF. CDR3 DNA: TGTGCCAGCAGTGGGGCAGGGGGCCTTTCGGGGGCCAACGTCCTGACTTTC.